A single sample is the source of the 16 T cell receptor beta chains below, sequenced in a study of cytomegalovirus exposure and HLA in healthy donors. Use of 60 Vbeta and 13 Jbeta primers characterized the PCR. Here immunoSEQ multiplex PCR was the method, and the copy in TCRdb shows in-frame clones only, minus some. The sample lists 100,000 to 150,000 clones; 17% were seen once. The sample was PBMCs. Source of these receptors: a female donor in good health and CMV-seropositive.

This chain joins TRBV28 and TRBJ2-5; 10 nucleotides agree with TRBD1. Looked up from germline, CDR1 is MDHEN and CDR2 is SYDVKM. The CDR3 is 17 residues long. Losses at the gene ends were 4 bases for V and 5 bases for J; bases not matched to a gene: 13. CDR3 sequence reads: CASSSWGRTGGLETQYF. CDR3 coding DNA: TGTGCCAGCAGTTCGTGGGGGCGGACAGGGGGGTTGGAGACCCAGTACTTC.

The chain links TRBV6-1 to TRBJ1-6; D is unresolved. Trimming cost V 7 bases and J 0 bases, with 10 bases left between them. Per germline, CDR1 MNHNS and CDR2 SASEGT. This CDR3 contains 15 residues. CDR3 in DNA: TGTGCCAGCACCTTAGATAGCTCCTATAATTCACCCCTCCACTTT. Amino acids: CASTLDSSYNSPLHF.

The chain combines TRBV10-3 with TRBJ1-1, with D maybe TRBD1 (5 bases). The V end lost 7 bases, the J end lost 6 bases, and 15 bases lay between the germline ends. The CDR3 totals 13 residues. Germline CDR1 reads ENHRY; CDR2 reads SYGVKD. The CDR3 reads CAITPGGTSEAFF. DNA for the CDR3: TGTGCCATCACCCCCGGGGGGACCTCTGAAGCTTTCTTT.

V usage is TRBV5-1 and J usage is TRBJ2-7; tentatively, D is TRBD1 (6 bases). This CDR3 has 13 residues. Deletions cut 0 bases from V and 6 bases from J, with 10 bases between. Germline V gene data show CDR1 as SGHRS and CDR2 as YFSETQ. CDR3 bases: TGCGCCAGCAGCTTGGACAGGGCGAGCGAGCAGTACTTC. Translation gives CASSLDRASEQYF. Full variable domain (remainder filled in from reference TRBV5-1 and TRBJ2-7): KAGVTQTPRYLIKTRGQQVTLSCSPISGHRSVSWYQQTPGQGLQFLFEYFSETQRNKGNFPGRFSGRQFSNSRSEMNVSTLELGDSALYLCASSLDRASEQYFGPGTRLTVT.

This clone turned up a few times. The CDR3, as DNA: TGTGCCAGCAGTTACTCCCCCCCGGGGAGGACCCAGTACTTC. It specifies CASSYSPPGRTQYF. V gene TRBV6-6 combines with J gene TRBJ2-5, with D possibly matching TRBD2 (5 bases). The germline gives CDR1 MNHNY, CDR2 SVGAGI (reference sequence). The V and J ends lost 0 bases and 7 bases respectively, with 12 bases between them. The CDR3 is 14 amino acids.

The chain couples TRBV6-6 to TRBJ1-4; no firm D call. Per the germline V gene, CDR1 is MNHNY and CDR2 is SVGAGI (reference sequence). This CDR3 contains 12 residues. Trimming stripped 9 bases from V and 8 bases from J, with 13 bases between. In DNA form, the CDR3 reads TGTGCCAGAGTCCACCCACACGAAAAACTGTTTTTT. Translation: CARVHPHEKLFF.

This clone turned up a few times. The rearrangement joins TRBV5-6 to TRBJ1-3, with D perhaps matching TRBD1 (6 bases). Trimming removed 3 bases at V and 7 bases at J, with 23 bases between. The CDR3 is 17 residues long. Germline loops: CDR1 SGHDT, CDR2 YYEEEE. The CDR3 DNA follows: TGTGCCAGCAGCTCGGTACAGGGTTTAGTCCCCTGGAACACCATATATTTT. It is translated as CASSSVQGLVPWNTIYF.

The genes are TRBV28 and TRBJ2-3; 9 positions match TRBD1. J gave up 4 bases and V 3 bases, and 8 bases lay outside the gene matches. The CDR3 sequence is 16 residues long. Germline CDR1 is MDHEN and CDR2 is SYDVKM. The CDR3, as DNA: TGTGCCAGCAGTTTCTCAGGACAGGGGTTCTCAGATACGCAGTATTTT. As protein: CASSFSGQGFSDTQYF.

The CDR3 bases are TGTGCCAGCAGCCCCGGTTGGGGGGATGAGACCCAGTACTTC. The encoded protein is CASSPGWGDETQYF. The rearrangement joins TRBV9 to TRBJ2-5, with D maybe TRBD2 (6 bases). Germline-derived CDR1 and CDR2 are SGDLS and YYNGEE. The CDR3 has 14 residues. The V and J ends lost 4 bases and 5 bases respectively, with 15 bases between them.

This clone has a single count. This sequence joins TRBV28 and TRBJ2-1; 10 nucleotides line up with TRBD2. The CDR3 spans 17 residues. Trimming took 1 base from V and 6 from J; bases not matched to a gene: 9. CDR1 and CDR2 from the germline V gene are MDHEN and SYDVKM. CDR3 nucleotides: TGTGCCAGCAGTTTATCCCTAGCGGGAGAGGTAGTCAATGAGCAGTTCTTC. Protein sequence: CASSLSLAGEVVNEQFF.

The J gene is TRBJ1-3, the V gene TRBV9; 8 nucleotides agree with TRBD1. The V and J ends lost 4 bases and 1 base, in that order; junction bases with no gene match: 16. In germline, CDR1 is SGDLS, CDR2 YYNGEE. The length of the CDR3 is 19 residues. The CDR3 region has the DNA TGTGCCAGCAGCCTCCAAACAGGGGGATCCATCTCTTCTGGAAACACCATATATTTT. Protein product: CASSLQTGGSISSGNTIYF.

A note on this clone: The same CDR3 can be traced to other DNA sequences in this sample. The V gene is TRBV2, the J gene TRBJ1-1; D is ambiguous. The V and J ends lost 3 bases and 0 bases respectively, with 11 bases between them. Germline CDR1 is SNHLY and CDR2 is FYNNEI. The CDR3 is 15 residues long. The CDR3 DNA reads as TGTGCCAGCAGTGATGGCCTGGTGTTGAACACTGAAGCTTTCTTT. Encoded protein: CASSDGLVLNTEAFF.

This clone was counted only a few times. The chain links TRBV7-2 to TRBJ2-3; the match to TRBD2 covers 8 bases. Germline-derived CDR1 and CDR2 are SGHTA and FQGNSA. CDR3 length: 15 amino acids. V lost 5 bases, J lost 0 bases, and 4 bases stayed unmatched. CDR3 DNA: TGTGCCAGCAGCATTTCTAGCGGGAGCACAGATACGCAGTATTTT. Its translation is CASSISSGSTDTQYF.

The chain carries TRBV29-1 and TRBJ1-2; the D gene is possibly TRBD1 (6 bases). Germline V gives CDR1 SQVTM, CDR2 ANQGSEA. CDR3 size: 18 residues. Trimming pared 2 bases from V and 1 base from J, leaving 23 bases between. The CDR3 sequence: CSVECNAGDVPFNYGYTF. CDR3 sequence (DNA): TGCAGCGTTGAATGTAATGCAGGGGACGTTCCTTTTAACTATGGCTACACCTTC.

V is TRBV7-9 and J is TRBJ1-2; TRBD1 might be the D (6 bases). V lost 1 base and J lost 3, with 12 bases in between. Germline V gene data show CDR1 as SEHNR and CDR2 as FQNEAQ (reference sequence). This CDR3 contains 15 residues. This chain's CDR3 is CASSLVSAGDYGYTF. The DNA of the CDR3 is TGTGCCAGCAGCTTAGTTTCCGCAGGGGACTATGGCTACACCTTC.

The table lists this clone with a few counts. The rearrangement links TRBV7-8 to TRBJ1-5; 7 nucleotides agree with TRBD1. The CDR3 runs to 15 residues. Unmatched junction bases numbered 6, after V lost 0 bases and J lost 7 bases. CDR1 and CDR2 (germline): SGHVS, FQNEAQ. The CDR3 reads CASSLAPPTGQPQHF. In DNA, the CDR3 is TGTGCCAGCAGCTTAGCGCCGCCGACAGGGCAGCCCCAGCATTTT.